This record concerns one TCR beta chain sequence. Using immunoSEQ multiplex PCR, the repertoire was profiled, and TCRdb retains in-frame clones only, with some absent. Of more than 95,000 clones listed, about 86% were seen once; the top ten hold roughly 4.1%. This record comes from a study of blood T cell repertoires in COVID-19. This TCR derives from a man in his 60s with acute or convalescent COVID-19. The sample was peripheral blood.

CDR3: CASSPLAGGPNEQFF. The CDR3 DNA sequence: TGTGCCAGCAGCCCACTAGCGGGGGGGCCAAATGAGCAGTTCTTC. The chain joins TRBV7-3 to TRBJ2-1, with 13 bases identical to TRBD2. Germline CDR1 reads SGHTA; CDR2 reads FQGTGA. This CDR3 contains 15 residues. V dropped 5 bases and J dropped 7; count of bases not matched to a gene: 5. The full variable domain, in which reference TRBV7-3 and TRBJ2-1 provide the parts outside the CDR3, is GAGVSQTPSNKVTEKGKYVELRCDPISGHTALYWYRQSLGQGPEFLIYFQGTGAADDSGLPNDRFFAVRPEGSVSTLKIQRTERGDSAVYLCASSPLAGGPNEQFFGPGTRLTVL.